This TCR beta chain was observed in a study of breast tumors, draining lymph nodes, adjacent tissues. The V and J ends lost 4 bases and 5 bases respectively, with 8 bases between them. CDR1 is SGHNT and CDR2 is YYREEE in the germline V gene (reference sequence). The CDR3 sequence is 12 residues long. This clonotype was found many times. TCRdb passed the multiplex PCR reads through MiXCR, listing each CDR3 protein once. Of approximately 90,000 distinct CDR3 sequences in the sample, roughly 30% were seen once. The lymph nodes were axillary draining lymph nodes from breast cancer patients. V and J are TRBV5-4 and TRBJ2-3; maybe TRBD2 (5 bases). Sample: axillary lymph node tissue. The clonotype originates from a female donor with breast cancer. Some clones in this sample may be carry-over from other donors' samples. The CDR3 spells CASSRGLDTQYF. DNA for the CDR3: TGTGCCAGCAGCCGAGGGCTAGATACGCAGTATTTT.